One and the same sample provided the 15 T cell receptor beta chains below, sequenced in a study of post-analysis software for immune sequencing data. Study-wide points: Five TRBV segments, including TRBV5-6, TRBV5-1 and TRBV20-1, were more frequent in patients than controls.

cDNA libraries for TCR beta contained unique molecular identifiers. Using its own MiXCR run on the PCR reads, TCRdb lists one record per CDR3 protein. Of fewer than 850,000 distinct CDR3 sequences listed, roughly 27% are singletons. Their antigens are not known. Sequenced sample: blood. The receptors shown here come from a girl between 10 and 17 years old with multiple sclerosis.

This clonotype was recorded a few times. This chain joins TRBV9 and TRBJ1-4, with TRBD1 matching over 8 bases. Trimming took 3 bases from V and 8 from J; bases not matched to a gene: 6. Looked up from germline, CDR1 is SGDLS and CDR2 is YYNGEE. The CDR3 runs to 14 residues. The CDR3 nucleotides read TGTGCCAGCAGCGCCGACAGGGGTGAGGAAAAACTGTTTTTT. As protein: CASSADRGEEKLFF. Drawing the rest from reference TRBV9 and TRBJ1-4, the complete variable domain is DSGVTQTPKHLITATGQRVTLRCSPRSGDLSVYWYQQSLDQGLQFLIQYYNGEERAKGNILERFSAQQFPDLHSELNLSSLELGDSALYFCASSADRGEEKLFFGSGTQLSVL.

This clonotype was detected only a few times. This chain links TRBV7-2 with TRBJ1-5, with unresolved D. V gave up 8 bases and J gave up 0 bases, with 17 bases separating them. The length of the CDR3 is 16 residues. The germline V gene encodes CDR1 SGHTA and CDR2 FQGNSA. The CDR3 loop is CASQQTGDHSNQPQHF. CDR3 sequence (DNA): TGTGCCAGCCAACAAACCGGAGATCATAGCAATCAGCCCCAGCATTTT. Combining the CDR3 with reference TRBV7-2 and TRBJ1-5 gives the whole variable domain GAGVSQSPSNKVTEKGKDVELRCDPISGHTALYWYRQSLGQGLEFLIYFQGNSAPDKSGLPSDRFSAERTGGSVSTLTIQRTQQEDSAVYLCASQQTGDHSNQPQHFGDGTRLSIL.

The rearrangement joins TRBV6-6 to TRBJ1-2, with D possibly being TRBD1 (6 bases). CDR1 is MNHNY, CDR2 SVGAGI, per germline (reference sequence). The CDR3 runs 13 residues. The ends were cut back, 5 bases at V and 5 bases at J, with 12 bases in the middle. CDR3 protein: CASSTQGRYGYTF. CDR3 in DNA: TGTGCCAGCAGTACGCAGGGGCGGTATGGCTACACCTTC.

This clonotype was seen only a few times. V and J are TRBV21-1 and TRBJ1-5; TRBD1 was called by the table and not checked on the DNA. TRBV21-1 is a listed pseudogene. This CDR3 has 15 residues. The CDR3 DNA reads TGTGCCAGCAGCAAAAGGGGAGTGACCAATCAGCCCCAGCATTTT. It translates to CASSKRGVTNQPQHF.

In its sample, this clonotype was seen a few times. This chain joins TRBV21-1 and TRBJ1-2; the D call in the table, TRBD1, was not verified against the DNA. TRBV21-1 has pseudogene status. This CDR3 contains 13 residues. The CDR3 region is CASSKGGAGGYTF. Here the CDR3 DNA reads TGTGCCAGCAGCAAAGGGGGGGCAGGGGGCTACACCTTC.

The chain is built from TRBV20-1 and TRBJ1-1; 8 positions match TRBD1. After removal of 4 bases from V and 5 bases from J, the junction contained 6 bases not matched to a gene. The CDR3 is 13 residues long. Germline CDR1 reads DFQATT; CDR2 reads SNEGSKA (reference sequence). For the CDR3, the DNA is TGCAGTGCTACGACAGGGGCCAAGACTGAAGCTTTCTTT. Its protein product is CSATTGAKTEAFF.

The chain links TRBV5-1 to TRBJ1-2; D gene uncertain. Per germline, CDR1 SGHRS and CDR2 YFSETQ. V was pared by 4 bases and J by 7 bases, with 17 bases between. CDR3 length: 14 amino acids. The CDR3 loop reads CASSQEPPAGGYTF. CDR3 coding DNA: TGCGCCAGCAGCCAAGAGCCGCCAGCGGGTGGCTACACCTTC.

V and J are TRBV4-3 and TRBJ2-6; D remains ambiguous. CDR1 and CDR2 from the germline V gene are LGHNA and YSLEER. V lost 2 bases and J lost 0, with 11 bases in between. The CDR3 runs to 17 residues. CDR3 sequence reads: CASSQSARGSGANVLTF. DNA for the CDR3: TGCGCCAGCAGCCAATCCGCCCGAGGCTCTGGGGCCAACGTCCTGACTTTC.

The rearrangement joins TRBV11-3 to TRBJ2-7, with D perhaps matching TRBD1 or TRBD2 (6 bases each). The germline V and J ends were trimmed by 1 base and 7 bases, with 14 bases remaining between them. The germline V gene has CDR1 SGHNT and CDR2 YENEEA. The CDR3 is made up of 14 amino acids. This chain's CDR3 is CASSLVGGDNEQYF. CDR3 DNA: TGTGCCAGCAGCTTAGTTGGCGGGGACAATGAGCAGTACTTC.

This clonotype was picked up a small number of times. This chain uses TRBV6-5 with TRBJ1-6; D is uncertain. V was pared by 0 bases and J by 3 bases, with 9 bases between. Germline V CDR1 and CDR2: MNHEY, SVGAGI. This CDR3 comprises 16 residues. The CDR3 sequence: CASSYSPVIYNSPLHF. CDR3 nucleotides: TGTGCCAGCAGTTACTCGCCAGTTATCTATAATTCACCCCTCCACTTT.

This clonotype occurred a few times. V and J are TRBV6-5 and TRBJ1-1; 8 positions match TRBD1. CDR3 size: 17 residues. V lost 4 bases to trimming and J lost 6 bases; unmatched junction nucleotides: 16. Germline V gene sequence: CDR1 MNHEY, CDR2 SVGAGI. This CDR3 is CASSSVISDRVRPEAFF. The CDR3 DNA sequence: TGTGCCAGCAGTTCCGTGATATCGGACAGGGTAAGACCTGAAGCTTTCTTT.

This clonotype was picked up a small number of times. The rearrangement joins TRBV5-1 to TRBJ1-1, with D hard to call. Germline values: CDR1 SGHRS, CDR2 YFSETQ. The CDR3 is 15 residues long. The V and J ends lost 0 bases and 0 bases respectively, with 9 bases between them. DNA of the CDR3: TGCGCCAGCAGCTTGGTCCAGGCGATGAACACTGAAGCTTTCTTT. This encodes CASSLVQAMNTEAFF.

This chain connects TRBV4-1 to TRBJ1-2, with a tentative D call TRBD1 (5 bases). In germline, CDR1 is MGHRA, CDR2 YSYEKL. The length of the CDR3 is 13 residues. Trimming removed 8 bases from V and 0 bases from J, with 10 bases in between. CDR3 sequence (DNA): TGCGCCAGCTCCGAGGGGCCTAACTATGGCTACACCTTC. Translated, it gives CASSEGPNYGYTF.

The rearrangement links TRBV11-2 to TRBJ2-1, with TRBD1 identical over 8 bases. Trimming at V came to 5 bases and at J to 13 bases, leaving 7 bases not matched to a gene. The CDR3 spans 12 residues. The germline gives CDR1 SGHAT, CDR2 FQNNGV. CDR3 protein: CASSPQGALQFF. The CDR3 coding sequence is TGTGCCAGCAGCCCCCAGGGGGCATTACAGTTCTTC.

On this clonotype itself: A much larger clone is a single base away; this may be a read error. This sequence joins TRBV10-3 and TRBJ2-7; perhaps TRBD1 as D (5 bases). Germline CDR1 reads ENHRY; CDR2 reads SYGVKD. This CDR3 has 15 residues. The CDR3, as DNA: TGTGCCACCAGTGACTTCGCGGACAACTCCTACGAGCAGTACTTC. Its translation: CATSDFADNSYEQYF.